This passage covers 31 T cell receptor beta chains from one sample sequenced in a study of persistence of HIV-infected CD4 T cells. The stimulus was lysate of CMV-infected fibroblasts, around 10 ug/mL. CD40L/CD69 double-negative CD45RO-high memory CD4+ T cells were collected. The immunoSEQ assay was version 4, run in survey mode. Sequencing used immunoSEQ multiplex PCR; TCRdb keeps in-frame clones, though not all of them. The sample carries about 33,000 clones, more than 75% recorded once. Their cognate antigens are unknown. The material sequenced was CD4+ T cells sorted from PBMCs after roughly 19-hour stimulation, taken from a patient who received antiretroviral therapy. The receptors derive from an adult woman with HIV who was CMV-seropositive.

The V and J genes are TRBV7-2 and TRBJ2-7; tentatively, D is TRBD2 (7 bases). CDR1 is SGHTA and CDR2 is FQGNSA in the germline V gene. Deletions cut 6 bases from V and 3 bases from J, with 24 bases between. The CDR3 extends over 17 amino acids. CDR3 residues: CASSRLTGGVILYEQYF. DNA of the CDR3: TGTGCCAGCAGTCGTCTAACGGGGGGCGTAATTCTCTACGAGCAGTACTTC.

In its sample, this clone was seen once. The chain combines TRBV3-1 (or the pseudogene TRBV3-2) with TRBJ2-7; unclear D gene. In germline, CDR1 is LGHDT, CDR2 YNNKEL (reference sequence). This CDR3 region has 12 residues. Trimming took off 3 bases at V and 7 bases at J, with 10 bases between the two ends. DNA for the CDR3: TGTGCCAGCAGCCATCAGACTCGGGAGCAGTACTTC. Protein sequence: CASSHQTREQYF.

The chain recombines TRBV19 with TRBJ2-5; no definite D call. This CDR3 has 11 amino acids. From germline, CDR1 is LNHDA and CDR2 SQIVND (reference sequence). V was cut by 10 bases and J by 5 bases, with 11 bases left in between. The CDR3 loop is CATQVSETQYF. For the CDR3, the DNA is TGTGCCACTCAAGTCTCGGAGACCCAGTACTTC.

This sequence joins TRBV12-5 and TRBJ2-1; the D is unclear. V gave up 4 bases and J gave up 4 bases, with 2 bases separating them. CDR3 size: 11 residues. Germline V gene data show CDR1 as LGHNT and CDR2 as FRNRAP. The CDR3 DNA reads TGTGCTAGTGGTTCATACAATGAGCAGTTCTTC. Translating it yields CASGSYNEQFF.

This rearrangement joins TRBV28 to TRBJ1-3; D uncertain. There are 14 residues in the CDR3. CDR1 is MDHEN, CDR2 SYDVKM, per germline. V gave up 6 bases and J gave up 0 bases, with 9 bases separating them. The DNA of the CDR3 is TGTGCCAGCAGCCAACATCGCTCTGGAAACACCATATATTTT. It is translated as CASSQHRSGNTIYF.

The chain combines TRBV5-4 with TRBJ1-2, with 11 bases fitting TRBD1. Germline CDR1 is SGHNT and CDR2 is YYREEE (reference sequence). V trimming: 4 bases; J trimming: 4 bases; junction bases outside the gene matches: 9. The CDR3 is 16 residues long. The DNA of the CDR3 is TGTGCCAGCAGCGTGCAAGGGACAGGGGGAGCCTATGGCTACACCTTC. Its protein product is CASSVQGTGGAYGYTF.

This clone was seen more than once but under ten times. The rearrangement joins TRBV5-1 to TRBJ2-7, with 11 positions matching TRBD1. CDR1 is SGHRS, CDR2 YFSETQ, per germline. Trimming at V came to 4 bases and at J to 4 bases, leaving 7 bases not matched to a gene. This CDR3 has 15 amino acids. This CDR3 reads CASSAWTGGGYEQYF. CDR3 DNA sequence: TGCGCCAGCAGCGCCTGGACAGGGGGCGGTTACGAGCAGTACTTC. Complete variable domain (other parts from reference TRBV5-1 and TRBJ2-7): KAGVTQTPRYLIKTRGQQVTLSCSPISGHRSVSWYQQTPGQGLQFLFEYFSETQRNKGNFPGRFSGRQFSNSRSEMNVSTLELGDSALYLCASSAWTGGGYEQYFGPGTRLTVT.

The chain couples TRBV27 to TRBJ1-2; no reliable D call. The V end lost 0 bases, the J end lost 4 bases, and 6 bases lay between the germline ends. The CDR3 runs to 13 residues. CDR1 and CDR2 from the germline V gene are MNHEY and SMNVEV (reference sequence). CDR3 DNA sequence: TGTGCCAGCAGTTTATCGGGAGGCTATGGCTACACCTTC. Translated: CASSLSGGYGYTF.

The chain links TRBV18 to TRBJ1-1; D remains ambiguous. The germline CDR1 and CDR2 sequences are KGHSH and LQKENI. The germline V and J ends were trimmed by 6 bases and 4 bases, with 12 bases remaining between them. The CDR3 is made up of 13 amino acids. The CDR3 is CASSLERSTEAFF. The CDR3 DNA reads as TGTGCCAGCTCCCTCGAGAGGAGCACTGAAGCTTTCTTT.

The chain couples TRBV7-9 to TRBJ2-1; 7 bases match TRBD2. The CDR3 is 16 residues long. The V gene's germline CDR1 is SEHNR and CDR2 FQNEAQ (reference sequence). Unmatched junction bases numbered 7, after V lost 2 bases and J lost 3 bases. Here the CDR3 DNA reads TGTGCCAGCAGCTTAAGGGAGGGAGGGTACTACAATGAGCAGTTCTTC. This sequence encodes CASSLREGGYYNEQFF. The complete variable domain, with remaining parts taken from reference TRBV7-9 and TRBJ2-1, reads DTGVSQNPRHKITKRGQNVTFRCDPISEHNRLYWYRQTLGQGPEFLTYFQNEAQLEKSRLLSDRFSAERPKGSFSTLEIQRTEQGDSAMYLCASSLREGGYYNEQFFGPGTRLTVL.

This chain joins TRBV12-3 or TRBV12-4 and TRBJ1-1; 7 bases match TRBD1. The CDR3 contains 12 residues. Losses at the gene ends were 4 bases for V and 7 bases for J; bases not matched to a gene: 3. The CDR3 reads CASSWDSLEAFF. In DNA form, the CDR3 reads TGTGCCAGCAGTTGGGACAGCCTTGAAGCTTTCTTT.

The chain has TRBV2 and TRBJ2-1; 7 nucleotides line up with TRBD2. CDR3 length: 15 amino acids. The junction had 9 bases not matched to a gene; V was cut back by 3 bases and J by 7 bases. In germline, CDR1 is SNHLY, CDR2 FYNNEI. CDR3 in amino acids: CASSDSRVGGNEQFF. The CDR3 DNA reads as TGTGCCAGCAGTGACTCTCGGGTCGGGGGGAATGAGCAGTTCTTC.

In nucleotides, the CDR3 is TGCGCCAGCAGCCAATTACGGGACAGGGGGAACAATGAAAAACTGTTTTTT. This encodes CASSQLRDRGNNEKLFF. The chain combines TRBV4-1 with TRBJ1-4; TRBD1 agrees at 11 bases. The CDR3 loop spans 17 amino acids. V gave up 2 bases and J gave up 5 bases; unmatched junction bases: 7. From germline, CDR1 is MGHRA and CDR2 YSYEKL.

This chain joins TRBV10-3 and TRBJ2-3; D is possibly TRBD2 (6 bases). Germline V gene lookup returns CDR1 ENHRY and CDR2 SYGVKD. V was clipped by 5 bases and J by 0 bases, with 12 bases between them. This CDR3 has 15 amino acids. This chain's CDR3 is CAISSRLVSTDTQYF. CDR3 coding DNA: TGTGCCATCAGTTCCCGACTAGTTAGCACAGATACGCAGTATTTT.

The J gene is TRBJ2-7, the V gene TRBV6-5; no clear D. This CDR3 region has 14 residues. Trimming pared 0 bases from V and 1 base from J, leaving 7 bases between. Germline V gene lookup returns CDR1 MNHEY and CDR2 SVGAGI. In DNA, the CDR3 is TGTGCCAGCAGTTACTCGCCAGAGTCCTACGAGCAGTACTTC. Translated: CASSYSPESYEQYF.

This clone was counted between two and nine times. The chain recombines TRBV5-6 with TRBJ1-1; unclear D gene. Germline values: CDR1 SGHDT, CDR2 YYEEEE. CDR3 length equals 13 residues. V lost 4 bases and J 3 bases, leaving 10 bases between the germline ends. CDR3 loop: CASSPGSHTEAFF. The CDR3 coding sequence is TGTGCCAGCAGCCCTGGGAGTCACACTGAAGCTTTCTTT. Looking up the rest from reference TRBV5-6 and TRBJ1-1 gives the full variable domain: DAGVTQSPTHLIKTRGQQVTLRCSPKSGHDTVSWYQQALGQGPQFIFQYYEEEERQRGNFPDRFSGHQFPNYSSELNVNALLLGDSALYLCASSPGSHTEAFFGQGTRLTVV.

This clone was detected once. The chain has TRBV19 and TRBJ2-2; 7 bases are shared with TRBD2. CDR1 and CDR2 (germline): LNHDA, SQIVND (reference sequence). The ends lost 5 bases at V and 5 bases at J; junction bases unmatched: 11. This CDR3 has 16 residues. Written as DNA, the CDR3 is TGTGCCAGTAGTTCTGGGGGTCTAGCGGTAACCGGGGAGCTGTTTTTT. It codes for CASSSGGLAVTGELFF.

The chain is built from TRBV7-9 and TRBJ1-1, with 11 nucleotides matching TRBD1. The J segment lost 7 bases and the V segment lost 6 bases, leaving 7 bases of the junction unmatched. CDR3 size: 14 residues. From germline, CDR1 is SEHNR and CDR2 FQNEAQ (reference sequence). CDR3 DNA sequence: TGTGCCAGCAGACTCGGACAGGGGGCCGGTGAAGCTTTCTTT. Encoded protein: CASRLGQGAGEAFF.

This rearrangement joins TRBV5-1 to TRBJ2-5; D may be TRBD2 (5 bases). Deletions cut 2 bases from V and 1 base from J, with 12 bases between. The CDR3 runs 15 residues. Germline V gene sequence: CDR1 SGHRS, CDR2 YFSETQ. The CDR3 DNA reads TGCGCCAGCAGCTTCCTAGGACTGCTCCAAGAGACCCAGTACTTC. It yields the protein CASSFLGLLQETQYF.

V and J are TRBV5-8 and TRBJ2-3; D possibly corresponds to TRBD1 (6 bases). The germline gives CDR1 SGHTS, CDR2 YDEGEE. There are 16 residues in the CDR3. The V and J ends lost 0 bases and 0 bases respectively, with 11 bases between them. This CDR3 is CASSLGQAPSTDTQYF. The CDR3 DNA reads TGTGCCAGCAGCTTGGGACAGGCGCCTAGCACAGATACGCAGTATTTT.

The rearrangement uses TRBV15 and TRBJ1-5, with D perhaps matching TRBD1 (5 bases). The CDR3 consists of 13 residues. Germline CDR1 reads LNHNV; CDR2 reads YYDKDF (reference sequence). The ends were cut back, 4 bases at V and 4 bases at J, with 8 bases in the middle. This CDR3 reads CATSMGRNQPQHF. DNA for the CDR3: TGTGCCACCAGCATGGGGCGGAATCAGCCCCAGCATTTT.

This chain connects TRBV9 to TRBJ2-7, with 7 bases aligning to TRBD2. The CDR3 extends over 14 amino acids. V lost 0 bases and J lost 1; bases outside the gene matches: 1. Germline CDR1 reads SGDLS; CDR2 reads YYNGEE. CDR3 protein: CASSVVGGSYEQYF. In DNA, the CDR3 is TGTGCCAGCAGCGTAGTGGGGGGGTCCTACGAGCAGTACTTC.

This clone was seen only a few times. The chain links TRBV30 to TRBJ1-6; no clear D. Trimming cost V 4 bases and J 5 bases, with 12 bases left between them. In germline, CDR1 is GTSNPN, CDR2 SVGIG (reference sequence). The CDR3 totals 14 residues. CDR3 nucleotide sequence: TGTGCCTGGACCTGGGCCAGCAATAATTCACCCCTCCACTTT. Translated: CAWTWASNNSPLHF.

The DNA of the CDR3 is TGTGCCAGCAGCCGGAACCAGAGGGACATTCAGTACTTC. Encoded protein: CASSRNQRDIQYF. The V call is TRBV3-1 (or the pseudogene TRBV3-2), the J call TRBJ2-4; TRBD2 might be the D (5 bases). The CDR3 consists of 13 residues. Per the germline V gene, CDR1 is LGHDT and CDR2 is YNNKEL (reference sequence). V was clipped by 4 bases and J by 8 bases, with 12 bases between them.

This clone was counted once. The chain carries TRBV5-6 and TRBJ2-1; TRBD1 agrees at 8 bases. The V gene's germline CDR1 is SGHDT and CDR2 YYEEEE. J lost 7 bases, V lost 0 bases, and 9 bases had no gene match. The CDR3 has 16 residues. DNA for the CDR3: TGTGCCAGCAGCTTGGGTCCAGGGGGCGCGAGGAATGAGCAGTTCTTC. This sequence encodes CASSLGPGGARNEQFF.

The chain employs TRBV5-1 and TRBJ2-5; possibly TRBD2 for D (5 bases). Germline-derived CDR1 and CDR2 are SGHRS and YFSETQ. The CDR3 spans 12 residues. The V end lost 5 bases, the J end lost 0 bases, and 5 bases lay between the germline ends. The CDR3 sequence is CASRTNQETQYF. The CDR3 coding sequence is TGCGCCAGCAGGACTAACCAAGAGACCCAGTACTTC.

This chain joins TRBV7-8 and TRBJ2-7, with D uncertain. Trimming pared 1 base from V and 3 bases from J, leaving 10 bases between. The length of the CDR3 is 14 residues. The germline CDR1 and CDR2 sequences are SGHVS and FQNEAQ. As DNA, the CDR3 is TGTGCCAGCAGCTTAGACAGAATAAACTACGAGCAGTACTTC. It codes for CASSLDRINYEQYF.

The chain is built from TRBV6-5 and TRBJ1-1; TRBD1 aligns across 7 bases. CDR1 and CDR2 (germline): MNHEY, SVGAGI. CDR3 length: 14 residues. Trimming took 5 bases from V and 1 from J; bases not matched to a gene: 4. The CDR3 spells CASSTRTGNTEAFF. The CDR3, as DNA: TGTGCCAGCAGTACACGGACAGGGAACACTGAAGCTTTCTTT.

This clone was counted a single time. CDR3 residues: CASSSAGEARNTIYF. The CDR3 DNA sequence: TGTGCCAGCAGCTCCGCAGGGGAGGCGCGGAACACCATATATTTT. The rearrangement joins TRBV5-5 to TRBJ1-3; D might be TRBD1 (6 bases). From germline, CDR1 is SGHKS and CDR2 YYEKEE (reference sequence). Trimming cost V 3 bases and J 7 bases, with 17 bases left between them. This CDR3 contains 15 residues.

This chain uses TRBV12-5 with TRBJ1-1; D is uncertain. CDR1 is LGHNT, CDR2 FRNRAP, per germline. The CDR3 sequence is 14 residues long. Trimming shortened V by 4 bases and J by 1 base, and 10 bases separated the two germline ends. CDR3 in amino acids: CASGSPAENTEAFF. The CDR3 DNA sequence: TGTGCTAGTGGTTCCCCGGCAGAGAACACTGAAGCTTTCTTT. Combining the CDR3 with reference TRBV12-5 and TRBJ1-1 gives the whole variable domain DARVTQTPRHKVTEMGQEVTMRCQPILGHNTVFWYRQTMMQGLELLAYFRNRAPLDDSGMPKDRFSAEMPDATLATLKIQPSEPRDSAVYFCASGSPAENTEAFFGQGTRLTVV.

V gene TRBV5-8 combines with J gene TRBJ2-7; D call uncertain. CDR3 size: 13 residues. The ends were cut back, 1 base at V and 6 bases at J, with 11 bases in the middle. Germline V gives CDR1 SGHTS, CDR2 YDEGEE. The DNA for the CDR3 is TGTGCCAGCAGCTTGTCGGGCTGGGGCGAGCAGTACTTC. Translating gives CASSLSGWGEQYF.